This entry features one T cell receptor beta chain sequence. As yet, its antigen is unknown. TCRdb itself ran the reads through MiXCR, one entry per CDR3 protein. The sample holds a few hundred thousand distinct CDR3 sequences, 40% seen once. This entry is derived from a study of T cell repertoires in cytomegalovirus infection. As for the study in general: As its CMV epitopes, the study selected recently identified HLA-C-restricted and well-studied HLA-B-restricted targets. Whole-study findings and limits: Predominance within the ex vivo response was attributable to HLA-C-restricted CMV-specific TCR beta clonotypes.

The germline V gene encodes CDR1 SGHVT and CDR2 SQSDAQ. The CDR3 runs 15 residues. J gave up 8 bases and V 5 bases, and 11 bases lay outside the gene matches. The clonotype was recovered from a human donor in good health (CMV status not recorded). Some clones in this sample may be carry-over from other donors' samples. The input for sequencing was cultured PBMCs, taken from culture after CMV antigen stimulation. The rearrangement uses TRBV7-4 and TRBJ1-3, with 8 bases that match TRBD1. CDR3 DNA: TGTGCCAGCAGCGTCCCGGGACAGGTTGGCGACACCATATATTTT. The encoded protein is CASSVPGQVGDTIYF.